This TCR beta chain derives from a study of regulatory T cells in long-lasting Graves disease listed by TCRdb under 2021. About the investigation overall: Persistent Graves' disease was defined as antithyroid drug treatment for over 5 years with persistently positive TSH receptor autoantibodies. A total of around 33 samples were covered by TCR sequencing, comprising roughly 13 persistent and around 20 newly diagnosed Graves' disease patients. The study took place in China and was registered as a clinical trial. Persistent Graves' disease patients in the clinical cohort had taken antithyroid drugs for roughly ten years on average. Patients with persistent Graves' disease were compared with patients with newly diagnosed Graves' disease using TCR sequencing and RNA sequencing of peripheral blood.

Worth noting for this clonotype: This clone's antigen is unknown. Base qualities are not provided; no much larger clone lies one nucleotide away.

From the germline V gene (reference sequence), CDR1 is SEHNR and CDR2 is FQNEAQ. The CDR3 starts with the cysteine, ends with the phenylalanine, and has 17 residues. Just the 51-base CDR3 DNA is kept, in frame starting at base 1. Between the V and J ends, shortened by 5 bases and 4 bases respectively, the junction contains 23 bases. The investigation overall reported the following: The authors acknowledged the small sample size as a limitation that may reduce accuracy. Compared with newly diagnosed patients, patients with persistent Graves' disease had lower TCR Shannon entropy and fewer highly expanded clones, which suggests clonal expansion. Only the TCR beta chain was sequenced and analyzed. Persistent disease showed preferential use of TRBV28, TRBJ1-2 and TRBJ2-5, whereas newly diagnosed disease favored TRBV20-1 and TRBJ2-1. Patients with persistent disease shared more public clonotypes (around 2,700) than newly diagnosed patients did (more than 900). Peripheral blood alone was examined, since thyroid tissue, which constituted the primary lesion, could not be accessed.

Libraries were built with multiplex PCR. Sequenced using an Illumina HiSeq 4000. iRepertoire HTBI primers and Arm-PCR amplification of CDR3 regions were used to construct TCR beta libraries. PCR products were gel purified before sequencing. In the source study's methods: A total of fewer than 70 TRBV and about 13 TRBJ segments were identified across samples and were used for gene usage analysis of CDR3 amino acid clonotypes. Filtered high-quality paired reads were merged into contigs using COPE and FqMerger. Contigs were aligned with BLAST to IMGT TRBV, TRBD and TRBJ reference genes, and CDR3 was defined per IMGT. Highly expanded clones were defined as clonotypes with a frequency above 0.1%. Shannon entropy served as the measure of repertoire diversity, while the Gini coefficient captured V-J evenness. Public clonotypes were defined as clonotypes shared by more than one individual. Clones were called with MiXCR by TCRdb after fastp trimmed the public reads at Q25, and only in-frame beta chains were retained. Every distinct CDR3 protein forms one entry, paired with its most common genes and DNA. The V and J calls here are based on TCRdb, not the publication. Present in this sample are over 450,000 distinct CDR3 sequences, approximately 21% of which were seen just once. 6.5% to 9% of the sample is in the top ten clones.

The time point label on this specimen signifies: persistent/refractory GD, antithyroid drugs over 5 years with positive TRAb. RNA was extracted from PBMCs in TRIzol for both TCR sequencing and RNA sequencing. Graves' disease was diagnosed according to American Thyroid Association guidelines. Patients were recruited from an endocrinology department in Xi'an, China. From each patient, around 9 milliliters of peripheral blood was collected into an EDTA anticoagulant tube. Ficoll Paque Plus density gradient separation was used to isolate PBMCs, and no additional T cell sorting was done. An Agilent 2100 Bioanalyzer and agarose gel were used to check RNA quality, and a NanoDrop 2000 was used to measure RNA concentration.

The rearrangement joined TRBV7-9 to TRBJ1-2; no D segment can be confidently identified. The receptor's source is a female donor with Graves disease. The starting material was peripheral blood mononuclear cells (PBMCs), obtained when the disease was refractory, from a patient treated with antithyroid drugs. The base sequence is TGTGCCAGCAGCCGAGATCCCCAAAGCCGCCACTTCTATGGCTACACCTTC. This translates into CASSRDPQSRHFYGYTF.